This T cell receptor (beta chain) was recorded in a study of T cell responses to AZD1222 COVID-19 vaccine. Whole-study results and caveats: Mapped onto spike, vaccine-associated CD4 TCRs spanned it and were dominant at 160-218 and 743-854. The peak T cell response came first, and repertoires were sampled only after it.

Turning to this clone: Its antigen remains unknown.

Generated by immunoSEQ multiplex PCR, the TCRdb table keeps only in-frame clones and is missing some. The sample consists of around 100,000 clones, around nine tenths of them appearing once. V lost 3 bases and J 8 bases, leaving 10 bases between the germline ends. There are 13 residues in the CDR3. Per the germline V gene, CDR1 is SGHTA and CDR2 is FQGTGA. V usage is TRBV7-3 and J usage is TRBJ2-2; unclear D gene. The specimen comprised peripheral blood, sampled 28 days after the second AZD1222 dose. This TCR was sampled from an adult who received the AZD1222 COVID-19 vaccine. The CDR3 protein is CASSLTGRGELFF. The CDR3 DNA is TGTGCCAGCAGCTTGACGGGCCGAGGGGAGCTGTTTTTT.